This T cell receptor beta chain was obtained from a study of shared clonotypes between healthy human individuals. Overall study results and limits: Larger estimated richness was generally seen in naive subsets than in memory subsets. Relative to their counterparts shared across all four donors, non-shared clonotypes exhibited diminished generation probabilities.

Of note for this clone: Its specificity is unknown.

At deep level, the assay was performed. Using immunoSEQ multiplex PCR, the repertoire was profiled, and TCRdb retains in-frame clones only, with some absent. The table records 980,000 or so clones, about 80% of them present only once. CDR3 length equals 15 residues. V was trimmed by 1 base and J by 3 bases, leaving 13 bases between them. Germline V gene sequence: CDR1 SGHDT, CDR2 YYEEEE. Into CD45RA+ naive and CD45RA-negative memory subsets, the CD4+ cells were split. Source material: memory CD4+ T cells sorted from blood. Subset: CD45RA-negative fraction. The chain uses TRBV5-6 and TRBJ1-2; D unresolved. The receptor was derived from a man aged 18 to 29 in good health. CDR3 loop: CASSLYSSGDYGYTF. The CDR3 DNA reads TGTGCCAGCAGCTTGTATTCCTCCGGGGACTATGGCTACACCTTC. Full variable domain (rest looked up from reference TRBV5-6 and TRBJ1-2): DAGVTQSPTHLIKTRGQQVTLRCSPKSGHDTVSWYQQALGQGPQFIFQYYEEEERQRGNFPDRFSGHQFPNYSSELNVNALLLGDSALYLCASSLYSSGDYGYTFGSGTRLTVV.